This T cell receptor (beta chain) was sequenced for a study of identical twins. This clonotype has just a few counts. Its antigen remains unknown. Notes on the study in general: For cord blood, abundant beta clonotypes had fewer insertions, unlike memory repertoires, which showed none.

Every one of the donors was a healthy Caucasian. Via MiXCR, TCRdb re-called the 5' RACE reads, giving one row per CDR3 protein. The sample records approximately 600,000 distinct CDR3 sequences, about 7.6% being singletons. V trimming: 0 bases; J trimming: 8 bases; junction bases outside the gene matches: 15. The germline V gene has CDR1 SGHDN and CDR2 FVKESK. The CDR3 length is 19 residues. Another study also made use of these data, one on yellow fever vaccine responses in identical twins.

The receptor's source is a woman between 18 and 29 years old in good health. The chain is built from TRBV14 and TRBJ2-1, with 11 bases aligning to TRBD2. Material for sequencing was PBMCs. Written as DNA, the CDR3 is TGTGCCAGCAGCCAAGATAACCCCTCCCTAGCGGGAGGCGGCCATGAGCAGTTCTTC. It encodes CASSQDNPSLAGGGHEQFF.